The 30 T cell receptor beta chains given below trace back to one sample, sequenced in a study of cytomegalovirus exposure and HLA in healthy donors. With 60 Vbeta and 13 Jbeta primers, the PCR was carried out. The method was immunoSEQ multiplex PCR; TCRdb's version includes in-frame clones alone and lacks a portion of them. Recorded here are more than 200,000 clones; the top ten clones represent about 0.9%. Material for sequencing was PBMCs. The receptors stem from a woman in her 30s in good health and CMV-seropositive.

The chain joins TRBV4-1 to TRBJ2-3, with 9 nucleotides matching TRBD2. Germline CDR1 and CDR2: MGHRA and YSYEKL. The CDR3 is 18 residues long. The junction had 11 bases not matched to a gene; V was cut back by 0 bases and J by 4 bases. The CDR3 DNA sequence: TGCGCCAGCAGCCAAGATTCTGGGCGGGGGGGCCCCCCAGATACGCAGTATTTT. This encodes CASSQDSGRGGPPDTQYF.

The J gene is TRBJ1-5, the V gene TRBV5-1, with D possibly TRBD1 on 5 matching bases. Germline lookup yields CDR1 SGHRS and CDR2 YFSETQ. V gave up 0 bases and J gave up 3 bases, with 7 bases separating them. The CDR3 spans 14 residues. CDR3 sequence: CASSLVGLNQPQHF. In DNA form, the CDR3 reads TGCGCCAGCAGCTTGGTGGGACTCAATCAGCCCCAGCATTTT.

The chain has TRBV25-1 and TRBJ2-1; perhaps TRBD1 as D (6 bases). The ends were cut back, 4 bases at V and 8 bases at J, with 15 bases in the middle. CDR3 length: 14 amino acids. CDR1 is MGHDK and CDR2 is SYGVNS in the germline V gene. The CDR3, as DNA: TGTGCCAGCAGTGCTTTGCCAGGGGACCATGAGCAGTTCTTC. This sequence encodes CASSALPGDHEQFF. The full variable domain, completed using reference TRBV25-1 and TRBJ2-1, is EADIYQTPRYLVIGTGKKITLECSQTMGHDKMYWYQQDPGMELHLIHYSYGVNSTEKGDLSSESTVSRIRTEHFPLTLESARPSHTSQYLCASSALPGDHEQFFGPGTRLTVL.

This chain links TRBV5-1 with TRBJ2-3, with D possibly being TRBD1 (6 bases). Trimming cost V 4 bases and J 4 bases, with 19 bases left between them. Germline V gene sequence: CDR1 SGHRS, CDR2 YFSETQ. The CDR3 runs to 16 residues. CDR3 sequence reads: CASSGLASPGADTQYF. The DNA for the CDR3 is TGCGCCAGCAGCGGTTTGGCTTCCCCAGGGGCAGATACGCAGTATTTT. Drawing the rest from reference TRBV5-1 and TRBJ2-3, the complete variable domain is KAGVTQTPRYLIKTRGQQVTLSCSPISGHRSVSWYQQTPGQGLQFLFEYFSETQRNKGNFPGRFSGRQFSNSRSEMNVSTLELGDSALYLCASSGLASPGADTQYFGPGTRLTVL.

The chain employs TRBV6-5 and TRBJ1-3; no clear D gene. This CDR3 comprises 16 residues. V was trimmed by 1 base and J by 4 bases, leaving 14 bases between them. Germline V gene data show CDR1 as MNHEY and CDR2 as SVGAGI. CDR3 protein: CASSYFGESGGNTIYF. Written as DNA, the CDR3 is TGTGCCAGCAGTTACTTCGGGGAATCTGGCGGAAACACCATATATTTT.

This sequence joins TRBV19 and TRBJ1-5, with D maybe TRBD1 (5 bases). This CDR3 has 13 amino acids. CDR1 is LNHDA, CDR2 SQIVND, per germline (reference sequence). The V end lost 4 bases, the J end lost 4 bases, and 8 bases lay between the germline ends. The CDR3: CASSTTANQPQHF. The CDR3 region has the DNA TGTGCCAGTAGTACGACAGCGAATCAGCCCCAGCATTTT.

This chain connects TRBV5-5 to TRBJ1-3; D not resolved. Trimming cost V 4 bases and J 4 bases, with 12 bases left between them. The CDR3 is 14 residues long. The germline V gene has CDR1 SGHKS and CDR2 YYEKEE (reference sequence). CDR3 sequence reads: CASSPTFKGNTIYF. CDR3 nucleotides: TGTGCCAGCAGCCCCACATTTAAAGGAAACACCATATATTTT.

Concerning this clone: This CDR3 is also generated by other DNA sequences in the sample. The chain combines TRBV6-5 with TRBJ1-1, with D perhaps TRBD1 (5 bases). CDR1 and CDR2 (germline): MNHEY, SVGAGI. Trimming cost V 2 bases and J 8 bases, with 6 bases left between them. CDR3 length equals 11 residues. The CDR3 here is CASSYGAEAFF. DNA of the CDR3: TGTGCCAGCAGTTACGGGGCGGAAGCTTTCTTT.

The CDR3 region is CASSFPGANSPLHF. DNA of the CDR3: TGTGCCAGCAGCTTCCCAGGGGCTAATTCACCCCTCCACTTT. The V gene is TRBV5-4, the J gene TRBJ1-6, with a possible D match to TRBD1 (6 bases). Trimming cost V 2 bases and J 6 bases, with 9 bases left between them. Looked up from germline, CDR1 is SGHNT and CDR2 is YYREEE (reference sequence). The CDR3 sequence is 14 residues long.

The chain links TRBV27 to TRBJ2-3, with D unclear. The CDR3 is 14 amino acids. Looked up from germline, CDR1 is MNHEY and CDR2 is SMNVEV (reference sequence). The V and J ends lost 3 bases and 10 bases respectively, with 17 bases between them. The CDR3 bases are TGTGCCAGCAGTTTTCTCGTTCCCTCGGTGCCGCAGTATTTT. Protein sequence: CASSFLVPSVPQYF.

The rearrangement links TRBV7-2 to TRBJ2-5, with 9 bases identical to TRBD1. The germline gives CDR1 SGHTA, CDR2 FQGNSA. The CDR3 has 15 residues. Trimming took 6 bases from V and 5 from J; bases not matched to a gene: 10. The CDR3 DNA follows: TGTGCCAGCAGACAACCGGGACAGGGCGGGGAGACCCAGTACTTC. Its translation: CASRQPGQGGETQYF.

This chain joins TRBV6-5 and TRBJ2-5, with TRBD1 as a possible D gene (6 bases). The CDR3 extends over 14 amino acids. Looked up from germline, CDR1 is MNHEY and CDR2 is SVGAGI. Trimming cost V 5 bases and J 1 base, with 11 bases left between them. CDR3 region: CASSLDRSQETQYF. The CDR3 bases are TGTGCCAGCAGTCTAGACAGGAGCCAAGAGACCCAGTACTTC.

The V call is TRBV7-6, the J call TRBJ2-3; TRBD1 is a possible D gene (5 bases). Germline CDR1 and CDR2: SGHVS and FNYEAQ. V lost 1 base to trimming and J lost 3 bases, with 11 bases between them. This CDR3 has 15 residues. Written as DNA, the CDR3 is TGTGCCAGCAGCTTAGGGGGCCAAGGGACAGATACGCAGTATTTT. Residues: CASSLGGQGTDTQYF.

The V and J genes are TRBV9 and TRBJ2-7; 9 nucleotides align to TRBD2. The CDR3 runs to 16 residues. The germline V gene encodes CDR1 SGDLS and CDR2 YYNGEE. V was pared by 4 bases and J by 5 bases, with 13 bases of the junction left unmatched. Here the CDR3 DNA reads TGTGCCAGCAGCTCCAAGGCCGGGACTAGCATCCACGAGCAGTACTTC. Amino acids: CASSSKAGTSIHEQYF.

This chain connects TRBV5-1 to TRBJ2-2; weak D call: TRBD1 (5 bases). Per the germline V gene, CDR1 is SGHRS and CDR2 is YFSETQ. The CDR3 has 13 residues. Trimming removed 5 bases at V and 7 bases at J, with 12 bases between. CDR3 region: CASRGPSFGELFF. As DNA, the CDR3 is TGCGCCAGCAGGGGGCCCTCATTCGGGGAGCTGTTTTTT.

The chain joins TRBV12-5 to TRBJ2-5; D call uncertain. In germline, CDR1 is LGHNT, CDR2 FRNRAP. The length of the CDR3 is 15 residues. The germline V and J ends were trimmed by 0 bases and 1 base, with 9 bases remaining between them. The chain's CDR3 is CASGLVIGAQETQYF. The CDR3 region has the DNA TGTGCTAGTGGTTTGGTAATAGGAGCCCAAGAGACCCAGTACTTC.

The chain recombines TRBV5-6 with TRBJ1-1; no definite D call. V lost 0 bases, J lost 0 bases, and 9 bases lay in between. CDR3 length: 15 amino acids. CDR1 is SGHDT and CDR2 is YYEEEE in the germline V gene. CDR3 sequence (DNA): TGTGCCAGCAGCTTGGGGAGGAAATTGAACACTGAAGCTTTCTTT. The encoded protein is CASSLGRKLNTEAFF.

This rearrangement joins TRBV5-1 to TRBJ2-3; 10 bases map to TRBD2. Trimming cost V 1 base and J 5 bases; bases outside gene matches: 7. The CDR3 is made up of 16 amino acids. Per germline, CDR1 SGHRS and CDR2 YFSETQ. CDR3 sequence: CASSLLAGAGGDTQYF. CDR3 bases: TGCGCCAGCAGCTTGCTAGCGGGAGCTGGGGGAGATACGCAGTATTTT.

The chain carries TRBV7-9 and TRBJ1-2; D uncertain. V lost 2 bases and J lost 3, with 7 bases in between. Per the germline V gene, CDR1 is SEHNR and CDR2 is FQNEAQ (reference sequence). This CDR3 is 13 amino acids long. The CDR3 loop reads CASSLSGDYGYTF. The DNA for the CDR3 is TGTGCCAGCAGCTTATCCGGGGACTATGGCTACACCTTC. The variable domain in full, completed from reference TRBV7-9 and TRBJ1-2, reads DTGVSQNPRHKITKRGQNVTFRCDPISEHNRLYWYRQTLGQGPEFLTYFQNEAQLEKSRLLSDRFSAERPKGSFSTLEIQRTEQGDSAMYLCASSLSGDYGYTFGSGTRLTVV.

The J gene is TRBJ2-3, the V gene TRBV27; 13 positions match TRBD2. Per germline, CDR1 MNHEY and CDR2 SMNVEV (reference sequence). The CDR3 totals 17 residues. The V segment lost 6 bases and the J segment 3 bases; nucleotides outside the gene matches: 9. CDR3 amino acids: CASRLAGGGVWTDTQYF. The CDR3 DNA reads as TGTGCCAGCAGACTAGCGGGAGGGGGTGTTTGGACAGATACGCAGTATTTT.

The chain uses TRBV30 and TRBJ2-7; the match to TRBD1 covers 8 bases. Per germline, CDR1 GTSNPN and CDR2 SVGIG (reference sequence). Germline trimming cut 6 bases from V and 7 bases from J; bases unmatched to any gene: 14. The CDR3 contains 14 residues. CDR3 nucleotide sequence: TGTGCCTGCTGCTTCAGGGGGCGTACGAAAGAGCAGTACTTC. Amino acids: CACCFRGRTKEQYF.

In nucleotides, the CDR3 is TGCGCCAGCAGCTTCACAGGAAGGGCTGTTGCACCCTATGGCTACACCTTC. Its protein product is CASSFTGRAVAPYGYTF. The rearrangement links TRBV10-2 to TRBJ1-2, with TRBD1 as a possible D gene (5 bases). The CDR3 has 17 amino acids. In germline, CDR1 is WSHSY, CDR2 SAAADI. V was trimmed by 6 bases and J by 4 bases, leaving 24 bases between them.

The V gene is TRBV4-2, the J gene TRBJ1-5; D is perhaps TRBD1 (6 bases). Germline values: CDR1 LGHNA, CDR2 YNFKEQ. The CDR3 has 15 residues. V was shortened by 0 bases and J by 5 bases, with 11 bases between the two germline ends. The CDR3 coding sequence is TGTGCCAGCAGCCAAGATAGGGGGAAGGATCAGCCCCAGCATTTT. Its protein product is CASSQDRGKDQPQHF.

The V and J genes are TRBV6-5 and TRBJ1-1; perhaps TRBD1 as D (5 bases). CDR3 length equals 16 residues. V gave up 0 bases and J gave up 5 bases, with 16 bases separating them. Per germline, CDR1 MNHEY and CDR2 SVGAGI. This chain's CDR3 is CASSYSAGVIRTEAFF. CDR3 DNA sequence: TGTGCCAGCAGTTACTCGGCGGGGGTAATTAGGACTGAAGCTTTCTTT.

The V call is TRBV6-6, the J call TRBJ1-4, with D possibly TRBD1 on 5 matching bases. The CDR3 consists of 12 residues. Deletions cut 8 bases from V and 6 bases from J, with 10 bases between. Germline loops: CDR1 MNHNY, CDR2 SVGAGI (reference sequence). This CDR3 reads CASGGVDEKLFF. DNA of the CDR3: TGTGCCAGCGGAGGGGTAGATGAAAAACTGTTTTTT.

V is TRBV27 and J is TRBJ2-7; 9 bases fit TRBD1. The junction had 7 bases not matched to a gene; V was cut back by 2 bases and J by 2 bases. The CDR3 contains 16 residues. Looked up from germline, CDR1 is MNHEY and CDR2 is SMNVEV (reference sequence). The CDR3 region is CASSLRGGQGPYEQYF. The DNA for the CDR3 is TGTGCCAGCAGTTTAAGGGGCGGACAGGGGCCCTACGAGCAGTACTTC.

The CDR3 DNA sequence: TGTGCCAGCTTTGACAGGGTCAGAAGCGAAAAACTGTTTTTT. Its translation is CASFDRVRSEKLFF. The V and J genes are TRBV18 and TRBJ1-4; TRBD1 matches 7 bases. The CDR3 runs to 14 residues. Germline assignment: CDR1 KGHSH and CDR2 LQKENI. Trimming removed 7 bases from V and 8 bases from J; junction bases left unmatched: 10.

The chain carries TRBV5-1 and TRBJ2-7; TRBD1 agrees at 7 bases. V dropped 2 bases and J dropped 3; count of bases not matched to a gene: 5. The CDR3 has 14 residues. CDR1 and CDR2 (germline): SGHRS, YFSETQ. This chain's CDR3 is CASSFRTGNYEQYF. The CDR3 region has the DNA TGCGCCAGCAGCTTTAGGACAGGTAACTACGAGCAGTACTTC.

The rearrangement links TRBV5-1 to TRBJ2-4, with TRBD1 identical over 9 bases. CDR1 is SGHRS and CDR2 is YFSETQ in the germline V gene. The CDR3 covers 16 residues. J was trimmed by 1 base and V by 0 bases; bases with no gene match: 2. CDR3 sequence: CASSLGGTGAKNIQYF. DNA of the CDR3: TGCGCCAGCAGCTTGGGGGGGACAGGGGCCAAAAACATTCAGTACTTC. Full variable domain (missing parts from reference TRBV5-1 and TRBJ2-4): KAGVTQTPRYLIKTRGQQVTLSCSPISGHRSVSWYQQTPGQGLQFLFEYFSETQRNKGNFPGRFSGRQFSNSRSEMNVSTLELGDSALYLCASSLGGTGAKNIQYFGAGTRLSVL.

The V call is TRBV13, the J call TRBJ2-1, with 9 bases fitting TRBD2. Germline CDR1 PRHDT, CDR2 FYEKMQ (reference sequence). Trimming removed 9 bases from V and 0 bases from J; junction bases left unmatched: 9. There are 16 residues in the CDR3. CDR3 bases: TGTGCCAGTGCATGGATTAGCGGGAGCTCCTACAATGAGCAGTTCTTC. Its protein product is CASAWISGSSYNEQFF.